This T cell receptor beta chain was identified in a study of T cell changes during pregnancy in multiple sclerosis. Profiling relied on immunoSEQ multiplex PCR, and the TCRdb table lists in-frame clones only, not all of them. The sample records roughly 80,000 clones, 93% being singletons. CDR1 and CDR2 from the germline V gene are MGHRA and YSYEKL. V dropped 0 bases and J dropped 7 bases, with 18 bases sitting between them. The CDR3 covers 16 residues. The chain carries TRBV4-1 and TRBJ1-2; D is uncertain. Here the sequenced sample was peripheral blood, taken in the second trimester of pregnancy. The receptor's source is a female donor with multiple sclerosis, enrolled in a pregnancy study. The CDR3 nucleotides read TGCGCCAGCAGCCAAGATGGGGAGACAAGGCTGCCTGGCTACACCTTC. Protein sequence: CASSQDGETRLPGYTF.